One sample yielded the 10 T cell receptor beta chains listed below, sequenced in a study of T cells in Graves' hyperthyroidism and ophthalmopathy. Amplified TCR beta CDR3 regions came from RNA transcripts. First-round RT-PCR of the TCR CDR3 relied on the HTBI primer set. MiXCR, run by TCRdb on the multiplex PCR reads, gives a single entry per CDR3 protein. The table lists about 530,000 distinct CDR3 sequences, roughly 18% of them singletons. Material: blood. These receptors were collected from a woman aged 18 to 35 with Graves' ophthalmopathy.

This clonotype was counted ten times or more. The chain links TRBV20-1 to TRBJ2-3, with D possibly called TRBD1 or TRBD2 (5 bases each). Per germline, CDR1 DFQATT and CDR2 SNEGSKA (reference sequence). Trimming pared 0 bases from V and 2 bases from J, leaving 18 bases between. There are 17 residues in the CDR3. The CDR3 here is CSARDHRVGTTTDTQYF. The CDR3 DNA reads TGCAGTGCTAGAGATCATCGGGTAGGGACGACCACAGATACGCAGTATTTT.

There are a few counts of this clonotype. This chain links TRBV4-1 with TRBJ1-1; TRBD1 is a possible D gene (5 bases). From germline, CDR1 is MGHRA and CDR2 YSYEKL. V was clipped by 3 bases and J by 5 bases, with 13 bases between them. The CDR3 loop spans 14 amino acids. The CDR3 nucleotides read TGCGCCAGCAGCCATGGGGGGGGGGGGACTGAAGCTTTCTTT. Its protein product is CASSHGGGGTEAFF.

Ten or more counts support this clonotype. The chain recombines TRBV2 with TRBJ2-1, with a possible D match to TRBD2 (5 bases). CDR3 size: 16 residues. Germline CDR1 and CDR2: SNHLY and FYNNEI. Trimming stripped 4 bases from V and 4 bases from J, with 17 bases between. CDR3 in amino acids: CASSARRSTGYNEQFF. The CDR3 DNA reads TGTGCCAGCAGTGCAAGACGGTCAACGGGATACAATGAGCAGTTCTTC.

CDR3 region: CASSDSGVTDTQYF. The DNA of the CDR3 is TGTGCCAGCAGTGACTCCGGCGTTACAGATACGCAGTATTTT. The chain joins TRBV6-4 to TRBJ2-3; the D is unclear. Germline loops: CDR1 MRHNA, CDR2 SNTAGT. This CDR3 contains 14 residues. Trimming removed 0 bases from V and 3 bases from J, with 7 bases in between.

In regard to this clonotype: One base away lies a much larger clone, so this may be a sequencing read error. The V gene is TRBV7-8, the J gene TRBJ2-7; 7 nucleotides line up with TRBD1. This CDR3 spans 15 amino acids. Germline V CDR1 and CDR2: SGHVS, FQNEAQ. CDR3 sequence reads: CASSRDGRGRGEQYF. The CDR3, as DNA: TGCGCCAGCAGCCGAGATGGTAGGGGGCGAGGCGAGCAGTACTTC.

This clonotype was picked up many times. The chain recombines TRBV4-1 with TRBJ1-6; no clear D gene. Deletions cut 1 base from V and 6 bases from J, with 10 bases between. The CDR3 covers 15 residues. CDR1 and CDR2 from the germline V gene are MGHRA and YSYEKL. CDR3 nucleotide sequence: TGCGCCAGCAGCCAAGTAACACAGCCTAATTCACCCCTCCACTTT. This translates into CASSQVTQPNSPLHF.

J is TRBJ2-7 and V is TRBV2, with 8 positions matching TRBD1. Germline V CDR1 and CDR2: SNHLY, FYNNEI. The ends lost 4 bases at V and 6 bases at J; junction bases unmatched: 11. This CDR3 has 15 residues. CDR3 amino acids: CASSVEAGGPGEQYF. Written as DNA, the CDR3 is TGTGCCAGCAGTGTAGAGGCAGGGGGCCCGGGCGAGCAGTACTTC.

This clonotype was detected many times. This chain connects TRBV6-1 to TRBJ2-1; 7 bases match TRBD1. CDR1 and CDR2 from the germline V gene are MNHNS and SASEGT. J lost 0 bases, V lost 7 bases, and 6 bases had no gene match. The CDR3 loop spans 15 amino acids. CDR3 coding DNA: TGTGCCAGCAACACCCGACAGGGCTCCTACAATGAGCAGTTCTTC. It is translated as CASNTRQGSYNEQFF.

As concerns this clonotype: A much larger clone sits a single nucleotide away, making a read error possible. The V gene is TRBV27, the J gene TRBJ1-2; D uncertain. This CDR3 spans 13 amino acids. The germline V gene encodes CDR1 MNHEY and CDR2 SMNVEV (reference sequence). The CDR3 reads CANSLGSFQGYTF. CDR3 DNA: TGTGCCAACAGTTTAGGGTCCTTTCAGGGCTACACCTTC.

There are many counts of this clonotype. CDR3 in amino acids: CASSSPVAGTDTQYF. The DNA of the CDR3 is TGTGCCAGCAGTTCGCCGGTAGCGGGCACAGATACGCAGTATTTT. This chain links TRBV28 with TRBJ2-3, with a possible D match to TRBD2 (6 bases). CDR3 length: 15 amino acids. V was shortened by 4 bases and J by 1 base, with 12 bases between the two germline ends. The germline gives CDR1 MDHEN, CDR2 SYDVKM.